Described below is a single TCR beta chain sequence and its context. The antigen is undetermined. The sample originates from a study of cytomegalovirus exposure and HLA in healthy donors. The study, taken as a whole, reports: By a later analysis, the bulk of CMV-associated TCR beta chains appeared HLA-restricted. Common viral pathogens seemed to be connected with several of the most significant clusters, according to a later analysis. The study dropped some indistinguishable V segments, TRBV6-2 and TRBV6-3 among them. Beyond CMV serostatus, there was no information to go on about immune exposure.

Trimming removed 7 bases from V and 11 bases from J, with 17 bases in between. The CDR3 has 11 residues. Germline V gene lookup returns CDR1 SQVTM and CDR2 ANQGSEA. PCR amplification relied on 60 Vbeta primers (plus 13 Jbeta primers). The assay was immunoSEQ multiplex PCR, and TCRdb's table has in-frame clones only and misses some. The table records about 60,000 clones, 65% to 85% of them present only once. Specimen: PBMCs. V usage is TRBV29-1 and J usage is TRBJ1-1, with D possibly being TRBD1 (5 bases). This clonotype was obtained from a male donor in good health and CMV-seronegative. CDR3 sequence (DNA): TGCAGCGCGATCGATGGGGGAGGGGCTTTCTTT. Translation gives CSAIDGGGAFF.